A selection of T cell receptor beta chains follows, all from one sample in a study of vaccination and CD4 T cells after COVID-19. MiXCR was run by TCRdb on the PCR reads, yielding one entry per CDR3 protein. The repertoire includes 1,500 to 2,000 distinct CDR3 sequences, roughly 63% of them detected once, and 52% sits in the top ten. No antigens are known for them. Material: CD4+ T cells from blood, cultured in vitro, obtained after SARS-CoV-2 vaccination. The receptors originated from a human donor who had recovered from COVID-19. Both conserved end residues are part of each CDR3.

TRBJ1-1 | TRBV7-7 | CASRPGTLNTEAFF
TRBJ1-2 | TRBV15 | CATSRDRAAFSYTF
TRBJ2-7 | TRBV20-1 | CSSNGGTSYEQYF
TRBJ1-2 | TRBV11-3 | CASSPVSSGSGYTF
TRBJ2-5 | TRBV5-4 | CASSPELETQYF
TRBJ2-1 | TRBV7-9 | CASSPPSGAGGYNEQFF
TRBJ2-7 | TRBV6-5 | CASSYGAAGGPEEQYF
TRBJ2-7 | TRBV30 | CAVGRGGSRTYEQYF
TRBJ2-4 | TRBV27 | CASSFPGKNIQYF
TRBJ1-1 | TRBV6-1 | CASSDGPAPFF
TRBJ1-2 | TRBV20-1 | CSAREGQGLNTF
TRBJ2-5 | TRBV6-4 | CASSQTPGPPETQYF
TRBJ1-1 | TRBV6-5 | CASSYPDSEAFF
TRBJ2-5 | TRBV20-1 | CSATTPRAGQQRETQYF
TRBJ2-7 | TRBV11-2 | CASSLGVGTGTGEQYF
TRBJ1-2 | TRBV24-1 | CATSDGGFNYGYTF
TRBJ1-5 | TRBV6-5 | CASSYSTAHQPQHF
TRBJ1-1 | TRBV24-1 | CATTPGGTEAFF
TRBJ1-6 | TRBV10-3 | CAISEGTAANSPLHF
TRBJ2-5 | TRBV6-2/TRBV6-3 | CASSNPTSGGETQYF
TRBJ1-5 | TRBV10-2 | CATQDRSNQPQHF
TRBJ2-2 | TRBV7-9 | CASSSDSHTGELFF
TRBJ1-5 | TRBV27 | CASSPRDRVKSGNQPQHF
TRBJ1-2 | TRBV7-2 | CASRLPELYGYTF
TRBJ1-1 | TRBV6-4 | CASSRHPDRGEAFF
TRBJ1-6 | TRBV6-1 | CASSEVGPNSPLHF
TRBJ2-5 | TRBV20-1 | CSANPGQGETQYF
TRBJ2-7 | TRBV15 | CATSRESPASQVLYEQYF
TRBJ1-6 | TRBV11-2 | CASSLVAPGQGASPLHF
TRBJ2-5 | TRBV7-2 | CASSLDRTPQRAQYF
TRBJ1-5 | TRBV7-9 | CASSLGTTGRNQPQHF
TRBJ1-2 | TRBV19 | CASSTTRDDGYTF
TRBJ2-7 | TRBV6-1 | CASSDDRLPYEQYF
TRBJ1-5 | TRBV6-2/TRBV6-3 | CASSYAGTSQPQHF
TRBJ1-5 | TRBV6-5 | CASSYPAGPLVNQPQHF
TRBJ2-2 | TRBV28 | CAPVPAIIAGELFF
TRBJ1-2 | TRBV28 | CASRTLRGPGRRYGYTF
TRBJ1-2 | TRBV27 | CASRPGGYTF
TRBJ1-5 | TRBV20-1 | CSVSSYSNQPQHF
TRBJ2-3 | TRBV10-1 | CASSLVTGKSTDTQYF
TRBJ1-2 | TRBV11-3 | CASSSPRTYGYTF
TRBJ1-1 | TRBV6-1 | CASGGGSTEAFF
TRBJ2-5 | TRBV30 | CAWSGGDQETQYF